The present T cell receptor (beta chain) was sequenced within a study of T cell repertoires in cytomegalovirus infection. As for the study in general: The public TCR beta signatures pointed to both CMV infection and matching HLA type.

Worth noting for this clonotype: Its matching antigen is unknown.

Whole-study findings and limits: CMV carriers having the relevant HLA were flagged by cumulative public TCR beta family frequency.

The CDR3 covers 12 residues. V lost 3 bases and J lost 7, with 10 bases in between. Germline CDR1 and CDR2: DFQATT and SNEGSKA (reference sequence). From the reads, TCRdb called clonotypes with MiXCR, one entry per CDR3 protein. In the table there are about 740,000 distinct CDR3 sequences, approximately 40% of which are singletons. The sequencing input was PBMCs. This TCR came from a human donor in good health (CMV status not recorded). Some clones in this sample may be carry-over from other donors' samples. The chain recombines TRBV20-1 with TRBJ2-1; tentative D call: TRBD1 (6 bases). DNA for the CDR3: TGCAGTGCTAGTCGGCAGGGGAATGAGCAGTTCTTC. It yields the protein CSASRQGNEQFF.